The present entry profiles one T cell receptor beta chain with its context. The germline V and J ends were trimmed by 2 bases and 4 bases, with 11 bases remaining between them. Germline V lookup: CDR1 MNHNY, CDR2 SVGAGI (reference sequence). The CDR3 length is 14 residues. Libraries were prepared by immunoSEQ multiplex PCR; TCRdb keeps only in-frame clonotypes and omits some of them. The sample holds around 250,000 clones, roughly 85% seen once. This record belongs to a study of blood T cell repertoires in COVID-19. The sequencing input was peripheral blood. This receptor was taken from a man between 60 and 70 years old who had recovered from COVID-19. The chain employs TRBV6-6 and TRBJ1-2; D is perhaps TRBD1 (5 bases). This CDR3 is CASSYGAGTYGYTF. CDR3 DNA sequence: TGTGCCAGCAGTTACGGGGCAGGAACCTATGGCTACACCTTC.